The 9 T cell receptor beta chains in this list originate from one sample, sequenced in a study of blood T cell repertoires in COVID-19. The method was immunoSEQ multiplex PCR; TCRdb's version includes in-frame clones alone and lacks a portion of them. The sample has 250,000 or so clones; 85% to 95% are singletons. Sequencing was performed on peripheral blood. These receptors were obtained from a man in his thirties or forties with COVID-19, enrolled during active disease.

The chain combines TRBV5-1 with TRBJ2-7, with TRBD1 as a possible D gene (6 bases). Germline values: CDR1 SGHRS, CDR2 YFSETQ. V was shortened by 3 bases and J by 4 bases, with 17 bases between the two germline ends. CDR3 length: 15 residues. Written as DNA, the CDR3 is TGCGCCAGCAGCTCCTCCGGGACACTTGGATACGAGCAGTACTTC. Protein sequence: CASSSSGTLGYEQYF.

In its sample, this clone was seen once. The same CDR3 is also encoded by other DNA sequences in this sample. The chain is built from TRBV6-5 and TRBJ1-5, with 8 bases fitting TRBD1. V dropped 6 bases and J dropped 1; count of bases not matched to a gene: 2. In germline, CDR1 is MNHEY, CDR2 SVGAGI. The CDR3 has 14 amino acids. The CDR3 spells CASRTGASNQPQHF. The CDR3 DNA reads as TGTGCCAGCAGGACAGGGGCGAGCAATCAGCCCCAGCATTTT.

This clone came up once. The CDR3 loop reads CASSLVSRTISYNSPLHF. CDR3 in DNA: TGTGCCAGCAGCTTAGTGTCTCGGACAATCTCCTATAATTCACCCCTCCACTTT. The chain combines TRBV11-2 with TRBJ1-6; possibly TRBD1 for D (5 bases). V was pared by 1 base and J by 0 bases, with 13 bases between. CDR3 length: 18 residues. Germline assignment: CDR1 SGHAT and CDR2 FQNNGV. Combining the CDR3 with reference TRBV11-2 and TRBJ1-6 gives the whole variable domain EAGVAQSPRYKIIEKRQSVAFWCNPISGHATLYWYQQILGQGPKLLIQFQNNGVVDDSQLPKDRFSAERLKGVDSTLKIQPAKLEDSAVYLCASSLVSRTISYNSPLHFGNGTRLTVT.

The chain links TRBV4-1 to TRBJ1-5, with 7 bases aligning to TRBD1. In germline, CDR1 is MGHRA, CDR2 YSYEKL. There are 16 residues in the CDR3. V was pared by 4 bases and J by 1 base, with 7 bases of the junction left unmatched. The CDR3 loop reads CASSPRDSGSNQPQHF. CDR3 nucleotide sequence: TGCGCCAGCAGCCCTCGGGACAGTGGGAGCAATCAGCCCCAGCATTTT.

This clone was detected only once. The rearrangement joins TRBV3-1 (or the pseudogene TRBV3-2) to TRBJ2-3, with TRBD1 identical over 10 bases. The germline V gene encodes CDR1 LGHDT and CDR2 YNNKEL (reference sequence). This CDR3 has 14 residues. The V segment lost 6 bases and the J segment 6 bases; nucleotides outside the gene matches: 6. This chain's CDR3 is CASSTGQGGDTQYF. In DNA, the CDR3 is TGTGCCAGCAGTACTGGACAGGGGGGCGATACGCAGTATTTT.

The CDR3 loop is CASSFDGTGYEKLFF. CDR3 nucleotides: TGTGCCAGCAGTTTTGACGGGACAGGGTATGAAAAACTGTTTTTT. The chain is built from TRBV27 and TRBJ1-4; 9 bases align to TRBD1. Germline V lookup: CDR1 MNHEY, CDR2 SMNVEV (reference sequence). The length of the CDR3 is 15 residues. Trimming at V came to 3 bases and at J to 6 bases, leaving 5 bases not matched to a gene.

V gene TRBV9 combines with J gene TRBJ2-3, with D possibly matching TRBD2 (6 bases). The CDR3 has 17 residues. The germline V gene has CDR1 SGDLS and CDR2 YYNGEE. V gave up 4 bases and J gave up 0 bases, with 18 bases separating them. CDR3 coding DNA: TGTGCCAGCAGCAAACATAGCGCCGGGACTAGCACAGATACGCAGTATTTT. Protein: CASSKHSAGTSTDTQYF.

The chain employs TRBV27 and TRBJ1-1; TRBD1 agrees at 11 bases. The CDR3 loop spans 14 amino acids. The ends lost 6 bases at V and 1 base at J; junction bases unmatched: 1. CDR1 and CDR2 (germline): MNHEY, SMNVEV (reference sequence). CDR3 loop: CASRGQGGNTEAFF. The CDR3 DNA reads TGTGCCAGCAGGGGACAGGGGGGGAACACTGAAGCTTTCTTT.

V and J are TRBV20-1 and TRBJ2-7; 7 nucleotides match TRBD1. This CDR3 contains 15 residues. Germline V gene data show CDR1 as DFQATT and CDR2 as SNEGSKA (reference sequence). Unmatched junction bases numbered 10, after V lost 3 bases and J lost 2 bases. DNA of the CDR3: TGCAGTGCTAGTCCTCCCCCGGGACAGACCTACGAGCAGTACTTC. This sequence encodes CSASPPPGQTYEQYF.